Listed here are 5 T cell receptor beta chains from one sample, sequenced in a study of technical replicates of blood from a handful of donors. The table came from immunoSEQ multiplex PCR; TCRdb's copy has only in-frame clones and leaves some out. The sample lists around 85,000 clones, just under 95% occurring once. The sample taken for sequencing was T cells isolated from PBMCs. These receptors originate from a human donor in good health.

The chain recombines TRBV29-1 with TRBJ1-2, with 7 nucleotides matching TRBD1. The CDR3 is 14 amino acids. J lost 9 bases, V lost 3 bases, and 13 bases had no gene match. CDR1 is SQVTM and CDR2 is ANQGSEA in the germline V gene. CDR3 bases: TGCAGCGTTGAGAGTGAGACAGGGAGATTCAGCTACACCTTC. Amino acids: CSVESETGRFSYTF.

The chain has TRBV5-1 and TRBJ2-1; D is possibly TRBD2 (6 bases). Deletions cut 9 bases from V and 5 bases from J, with 27 bases between. Germline CDR1 SGHRS, CDR2 YFSETQ. This CDR3 comprises 17 residues. The CDR3 DNA sequence: TGCGCCACCCCGGAAAAGTTAACGGAGGGAATGGACAATGAGCAGTTCTTC. Residues: CATPEKLTEGMDNEQFF.

Of note for this clone: A junction boundary mismatches the germline segment, possibly from a read error. The genes are TRBV7-7 and TRBJ2-1; D perhaps matches TRBD1 (6 bases). In germline, CDR1 is SSHAT, CDR2 FNYEAQ (reference sequence). The CDR3 contains 16 residues. The DNA of the CDR3 is TGTGCTAGCAGCTTAGCGTCAGGGGCGCTCATCAATGAGCAGTTCTTC. This sequence encodes CASSLASGALINEQFF. Full variable domain (remainder filled in from reference TRBV7-7 and TRBJ2-1): GAGVSQSPRYKVTKRGQDVTLRCDPISSHATLYWYQQALGQGPEFLTYFNYEAQPDKSGLPSDRFSAERPEGSISTLTIQRTEQRDSAMYRCASSLASGALINEQFFGPGTRLTVL.

The V and J genes are TRBV6-1 and TRBJ2-7, with 7 nucleotides matching TRBD2. V trimming: 6 bases; J trimming: 2 bases; junction bases outside the gene matches: 7. The CDR3 runs 14 residues. From germline, CDR1 is MNHNS and CDR2 SASEGT. The CDR3 nucleotides are TGTGCCAGCAGACCAGCGGGGAGAACCTACGAGCAGTACTTC. It specifies CASRPAGRTYEQYF.

The chain carries TRBV6-1 and TRBJ1-5, with TRBD1 as a possible D gene (6 bases). The CDR3 extends over 14 amino acids. Germline CDR1 is MNHNS and CDR2 is SASEGT. The V and J ends lost 6 bases and 0 bases respectively, with 9 bases between them. The CDR3 DNA reads TGTGCCAGCAGGGCGGACAGTAGCAATCAGCCCCAGCATTTT. Translating gives CASRADSSNQPQHF.